A single sample gave rise to the 2 T cell receptor beta chains below, sequenced in a study of control samples from healthy donors and cancer patients. This table comes from immunoSEQ multiplex PCR, and its TCRdb copy is limited to in-frame clones, with some not included. The repertoire has about 110,000 clones, about nine tenths of them found once; the top ten carry 4.4%. The source material was blood. These receptors were collected from a human donor in good health. The donor label of this sample is uncertain.

In this sample, this clone turned up a few times. The gene calls are TRBV29-1 and TRBJ2-1, with 7 bases that match TRBD1. Unmatched junction bases numbered 5, after V lost 5 bases and J lost 10 bases. CDR3 length equals 11 residues. Germline-derived CDR1 and CDR2 are SQVTM and ANQGSEA. DNA of the CDR3: TGCAGCGTTTACACAGGGGACGAGCAGTTCTTC. Translating it yields CSVYTGDEQFF.

As DNA, the CDR3 is TGCGCCAGCAGCGGGCAAGCGGGGTCCCAAGAGACCCAGTACTTC. Translating gives CASSGQAGSQETQYF. The chain is built from TRBV5-1 and TRBJ2-5; 7 nucleotides line up with TRBD2. J gave up 1 base and V 4 bases, and 7 bases lay outside the gene matches. Germline V gives CDR1 SGHRS, CDR2 YFSETQ. The CDR3 sequence is 15 residues long.